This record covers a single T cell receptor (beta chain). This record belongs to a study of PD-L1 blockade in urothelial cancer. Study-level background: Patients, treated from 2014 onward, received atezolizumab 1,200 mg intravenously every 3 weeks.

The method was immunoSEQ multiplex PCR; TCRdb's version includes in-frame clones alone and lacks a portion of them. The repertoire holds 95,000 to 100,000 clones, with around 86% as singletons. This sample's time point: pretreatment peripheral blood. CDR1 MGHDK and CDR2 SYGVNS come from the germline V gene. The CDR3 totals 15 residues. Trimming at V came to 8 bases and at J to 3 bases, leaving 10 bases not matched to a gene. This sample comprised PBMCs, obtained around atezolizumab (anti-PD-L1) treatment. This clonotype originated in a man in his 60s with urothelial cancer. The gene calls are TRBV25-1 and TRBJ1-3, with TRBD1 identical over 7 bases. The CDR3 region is CASGHSTGIGNTIYF. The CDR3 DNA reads TGTGCCAGCGGCCACTCGACAGGGATTGGAAACACCATATATTTT.